This is a list of T cell receptor beta chains from one sample in a study of T cells after yellow fever vaccination. TCRdb itself ran the 5' RACE reads through MiXCR, one entry per CDR3 protein. The sample includes just under 600,000 distinct CDR3 sequences, about 13% seen only once; the top ten take over 12%. Sequenced material: PBMCs, taken on the day of the yellow fever booster vaccination. These receptors originate from a man under 40 who received the YFV17D yellow fever vaccine. The CDR3 runs from the conserved cysteine through the conserved F or W. The D gene is left open where the match is weak. Size tells how often a clone was seen (once, few, many) or the class of an expanded clone, and some rows leave it out.

clone_size j_call d_call v_call cdr3_nt cdr3_aa
. TRBJ2-2 TRBD2 TRBV13 TGTGCCAGCAGCTGGGGGACTAGCGAGAACACCGGGGAGCTGTTTTTT CASSWGTSENTGELFF
. TRBJ2-7 . TRBV29-1 TGCAGCGTCGTAAAGGGTGACAGCTACTACGAGCAGTACTTC CSVVKGDSYYEQYF
few TRBJ1-3 . TRBV18 TGTGCCAGCTCACCGCTGGACACGCGCTCTGGAAACACCATATATTTT CASSPLDTRSGNTIYF
. TRBJ2-1 . TRBV29-1 TGCAGCGTACCCCACGGGGTCGGTGAGCAGTTCTTC CSVPHGVGEQFF
. TRBJ2-7 . TRBV7-9 TGTGCCAGCAGCTTAGCGCTTCAGCTAGGGGAGCAGTACTTC CASSLALQLGEQYF
. TRBJ1-4 TRBD1 TRBV2 TGTGCCAGCAGGCAAGGGGGGACAGCTCGTGAAAAACTGTTTTTT CASRQGGTAREKLFF
. TRBJ2-7 . TRBV10-3 TGTGCCATCAGTGAGACCCCTCCCCGGGACACAAAATACGAGCAGTACTTC CAISETPPRDTKYEQYF
. TRBJ2-5 TRBD2 TRBV5-1 TGCGCCAGCATTGAGGGGACTAGCGGCGAGACCCAGTACTTC CASIEGTSGETQYF
few TRBJ2-1 TRBD2 TRBV7-2 TGTGCCAGCAGCCAGACTAGCGGGGGGGGCGGTGAGCAGTTCTTC CASSQTSGGGGEQFF
few TRBJ2-7 . TRBV6-6 TGTGCCAGCAGCAACGTGGGGTTTTACGAGCAGTACTTC CASSNVGFYEQYF
. TRBJ2-2 . TRBV24-1 TGTGCCACCAGTGATTTTAGAGTGAACACCGGGGAGCTGTTTTTT CATSDFRVNTGELFF
. TRBJ1-5 . TRBV12-3/TRBV12-4 TGTGCCAGCAGTTTTTCCCTAAATCAGCCCCAGCATTTT CASSFSLNQPQHF
. TRBJ2-5 . TRBV27 TGTGCCAGCAGTTGGAGGCCCCAAGAGACCCAGTACTTC CASSWRPQETQYF
few TRBJ2-7 . TRBV24-1 TGTGCCACCAGTGATTCGAGCAGTCGCGAGCAGTACTTC CATSDSSSREQYF
. TRBJ2-7 TRBD2 TRBV27 TGTGCCAGCTCGGAACTAGCGGGATACAACGAGCAGTACTTC CASSELAGYNEQYF
. TRBJ2-6 . TRBV4-3 TGCGCCAGCAGCCAAAGAGGAGGGACTGGGGCCAACGTCCTGACTTTC CASSQRGGTGANVLTF
. TRBJ2-7 TRBD1 TRBV4-3 TGCGCCAGCAGCCAAACACCGGGACAGGGGGCCTACGAGCAGTACTTC CASSQTPGQGAYEQYF
. TRBJ1-1 TRBD1 TRBV4-3 TGCGCCAGCAGCCTCCGGGACAGTGGCACTGAAGCTTTCTTT CASSLRDSGTEAFF
few TRBJ1-4 . TRBV5-1 TGCGCCAGCAGCTTGAGGGACGAAGAAAAACTGTTTTTT CASSLRDEEKLFF
. TRBJ2-7 . TRBV5-1 TGCGCCAGCAGCTTGGGGCAGGGGCCCCACTACGAGCAGTACTTC CASSLGQGPHYEQYF
few TRBJ1-4 . TRBV3-1 TGTGCCAGCAGCCAAGATCGACACTCCATGGGTGAAAAACTGTTTTTT CASSQDRHSMGEKLFF
few TRBJ2-7 TRBD1 TRBV7-2 TGTGCCAGCAGCTTTAAGGGGACAGGGGATGGTGAGCAGTACTTC CASSFKGTGDGEQYF
. TRBJ2-5 . TRBV2 TGTGCCAGCAGTGGGGGCCTGGGTCAGTACTTC CASSGGLGQYF